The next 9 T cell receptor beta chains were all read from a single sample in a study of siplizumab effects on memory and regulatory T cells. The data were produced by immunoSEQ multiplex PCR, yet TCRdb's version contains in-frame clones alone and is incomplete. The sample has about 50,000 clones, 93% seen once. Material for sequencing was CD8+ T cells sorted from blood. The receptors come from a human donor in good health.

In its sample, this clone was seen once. As DNA, the CDR3 is TGTGCCAGCAGTTTTCTCTTCGGGCAGGGCGAGGATACGCAGTATTTT. This translates into CASSFLFGQGEDTQYF. V usage is TRBV28 and J usage is TRBJ2-3; a possible D gene is TRBD1 (5 bases). The V gene's germline CDR1 is MDHEN and CDR2 SYDVKM. CDR3 length equals 16 residues. V was trimmed by 3 bases and J by 6 bases, leaving 19 bases between them.

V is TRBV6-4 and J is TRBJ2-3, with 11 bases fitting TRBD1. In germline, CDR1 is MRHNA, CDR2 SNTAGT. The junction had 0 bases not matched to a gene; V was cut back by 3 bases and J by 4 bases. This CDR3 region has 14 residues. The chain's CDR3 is CASSEGQGADTQYF. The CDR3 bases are TGTGCCAGCAGTGAGGGACAGGGGGCAGATACGCAGTATTTT.

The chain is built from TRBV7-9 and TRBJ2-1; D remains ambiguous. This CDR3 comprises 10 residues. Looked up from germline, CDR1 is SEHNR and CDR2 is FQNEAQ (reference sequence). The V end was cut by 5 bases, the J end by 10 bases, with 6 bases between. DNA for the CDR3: TGTGCCAGCAGCCCGGACGAGCAGTTCTTC. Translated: CASSPDEQFF.

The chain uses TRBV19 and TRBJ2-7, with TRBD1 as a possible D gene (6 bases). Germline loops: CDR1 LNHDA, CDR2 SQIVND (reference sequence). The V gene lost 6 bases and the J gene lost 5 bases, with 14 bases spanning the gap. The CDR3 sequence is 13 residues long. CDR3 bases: TGTGCCAGTAGGCAGACAGGAGTGGACGAGCAGTACTTC. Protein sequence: CASRQTGVDEQYF.

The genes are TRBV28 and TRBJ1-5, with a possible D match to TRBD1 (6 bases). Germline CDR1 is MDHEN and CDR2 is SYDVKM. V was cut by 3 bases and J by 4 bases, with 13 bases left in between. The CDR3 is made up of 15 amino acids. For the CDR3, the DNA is TGTGCCAGCAGTTTCGAACAGGGACTTAATCAGCCCCAGCATTTT. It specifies CASSFEQGLNQPQHF.

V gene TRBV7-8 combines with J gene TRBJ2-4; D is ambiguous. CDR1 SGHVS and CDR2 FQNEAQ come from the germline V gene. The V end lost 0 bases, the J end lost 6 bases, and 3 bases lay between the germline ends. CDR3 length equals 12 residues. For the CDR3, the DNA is TGTGCCAGCAGCTTAGCAATAAACATTCAGTACTTC. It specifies CASSLAINIQYF.

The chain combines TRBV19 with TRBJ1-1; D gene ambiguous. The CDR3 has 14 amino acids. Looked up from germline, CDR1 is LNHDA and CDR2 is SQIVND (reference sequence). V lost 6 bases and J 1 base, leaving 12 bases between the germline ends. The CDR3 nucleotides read TGTGCCAGTAGCGTGAACGGTGCGAACACTGAAGCTTTCTTT. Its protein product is CASSVNGANTEAFF.

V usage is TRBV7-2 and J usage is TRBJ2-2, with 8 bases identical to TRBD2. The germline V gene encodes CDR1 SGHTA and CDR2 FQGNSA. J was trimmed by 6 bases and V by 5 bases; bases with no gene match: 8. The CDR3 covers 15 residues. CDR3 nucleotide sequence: TGTGCCAGCAGCCCCACACTAGCGGAGTCCGGGGAGCTGTTTTTT. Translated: CASSPTLAESGELFF.

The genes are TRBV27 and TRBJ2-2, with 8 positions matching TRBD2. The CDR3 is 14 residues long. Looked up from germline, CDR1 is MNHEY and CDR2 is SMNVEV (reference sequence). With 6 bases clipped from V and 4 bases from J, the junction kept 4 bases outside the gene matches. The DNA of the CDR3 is TGTGCCAGCAGCCCGGGGGGGGGCACCGGGGAGCTGTTTTTT. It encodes CASSPGGGTGELFF.